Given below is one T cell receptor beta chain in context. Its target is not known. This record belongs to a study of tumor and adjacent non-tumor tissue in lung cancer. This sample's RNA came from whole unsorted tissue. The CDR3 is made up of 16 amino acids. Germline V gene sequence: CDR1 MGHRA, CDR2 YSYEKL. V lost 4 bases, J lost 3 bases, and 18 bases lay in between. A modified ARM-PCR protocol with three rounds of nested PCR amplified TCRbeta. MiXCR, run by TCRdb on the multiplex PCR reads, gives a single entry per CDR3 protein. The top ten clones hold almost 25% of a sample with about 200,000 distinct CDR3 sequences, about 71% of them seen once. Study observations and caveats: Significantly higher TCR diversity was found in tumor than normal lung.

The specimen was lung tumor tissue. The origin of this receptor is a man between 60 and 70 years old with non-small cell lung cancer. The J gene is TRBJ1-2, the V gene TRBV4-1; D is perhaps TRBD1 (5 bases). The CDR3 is CASSPGGIGEYYGYTF. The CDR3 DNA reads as TGCGCCAGCAGCCCCGGTGGAATAGGGGAGTACTATGGCTACACCTTC.